These 18 T cell receptor beta chains share one sample of origin, sequenced in a study of T cells expressing NK-cell markers. TCRdb reprocessed the 5' RACE reads, with one entry per CDR3 protein and no DNA. Its clone listing holds some 460,000 distinct CDR3 sequences. The sequenced sample was blood T cells: a sorted CD56 or NKG2C T cell subset, CD4+ or CD8+ T cells, or bulk PBMC T cells (not recorded which). The receptor set was obtained from a woman in her 50s in good health.

The chain links TRBV5-1 to TRBJ2-2; TCRdb calls TRBD1, which cannot be checked without DNA. CDR1 is SGHRS and CDR2 is YFSETQ in the germline V gene. The CDR3 has 15 residues. The CDR3 spells CASSPTGGAAGELFF.

This chain joins TRBV4-1 and TRBJ1-1; TCRdb lists TRBD1, though no DNA is available to test this call. The CDR3 loop spans 14 amino acids. Germline V gene sequence: CDR1 MGHRA, CDR2 YSYEKL. The CDR3 sequence is CASRVVGGNTEAFF.

J is TRBJ2-2 and V is TRBV12-5; the D call of TRBD1 rests on TCRdb alone, since no DNA is present to check it. This CDR3 contains 12 residues. CDR1 and CDR2 from the germline V gene are LGHNT and FRNRAP. The CDR3 is CASGAGTGELFF.

The CDR3 protein is CASSQVGLAGSTDTQYF. This rearrangement joins TRBV4-1 to TRBJ2-3; as DNA is missing, the TRBD2 call by TCRdb cannot be tested. The CDR3 sequence is 17 residues long. The germline CDR1 and CDR2 sequences are MGHRA and YSYEKL.

The rearrangement joins TRBV29-1 to TRBJ2-5; the D gene TCRdb calls, TRBD1, cannot be checked with no DNA. Germline lookup yields CDR1 SQVTM and CDR2 ANQGSEA. This CDR3 has 14 residues. The CDR3: CSVWTTPDGETQYF.

The chain has TRBV4-1 and TRBJ1-1; TCRdb outputs TRBD1, but without DNA this stays unchecked. This CDR3 contains 18 residues. Germline CDR1 and CDR2: MGHRA and YSYEKL. The CDR3 loop reads CASSQNTPGRTPRGEAFF.

The V gene is TRBV5-1, the J gene TRBJ2-3. Germline V lookup: CDR1 SGHRS, CDR2 YFSETQ. The CDR3 is 13 amino acids. The CDR3 spells CASSLADLPAQYF.

V gene TRBV29-1 combines with J gene TRBJ1-1; there is no DNA to check the TCRdb D call of TRBD1. The CDR3 contains 12 residues. The germline CDR1 and CDR2 sequences are SQVTM and ANQGSEA. The CDR3 region is CSVAPGGTEAFF.

This chain's CDR3 is CASSLLWGLYQETQYF. The chain combines TRBV12-3 or TRBV12-4 with TRBJ2-5; TCRdb names TRBD2, which stays unverified in the absence of DNA. The CDR3 has 16 amino acids.

The rearrangement links TRBV20-1 to TRBJ2-3; the TCRdb D gene call, TRBD1, has no DNA to confirm it. Looked up from germline, CDR1 is DFQATT and CDR2 is SNEGSKA (reference sequence). CDR3 length equals 16 residues. The CDR3 is CSASPPSGGFTDTQYF.

The chain carries TRBV19 and TRBJ2-7; TCRdb picks TRBD1, but there is no DNA to check that call. The CDR3 contains 13 residues. Germline V gives CDR1 LNHDA, CDR2 SQIVND (reference sequence). CDR3 region: CASSRAGVDEQYF.

The chain is built from TRBV12-3 or TRBV12-4 and TRBJ2-5; the D call of TRBD2 rests on TCRdb alone, since no DNA is present to check it. This CDR3 contains 17 residues. The CDR3 here is CASSLALGENGRETQYF.

The genes are TRBV12-3 or TRBV12-4 and TRBJ1-1; the D call from TCRdb, TRBD1, cannot be confirmed without DNA. CDR3 length: 11 residues. The CDR3 reads CASSQRGEAFF.

The V and J genes are TRBV9 and TRBJ2-5; TCRdb returns TRBD2, unconfirmable since there is no DNA. Germline V gene data show CDR1 as SGDLS and CDR2 as YYNGEE. The CDR3 is 16 residues long. This CDR3 is CASSVGPSGHGETQYF.

The chain combines TRBV20-1 with TRBJ1-5; the TRBD1 assignment by TCRdb is unverifiable without DNA. The CDR3 is 16 amino acids. Germline V gene lookup returns CDR1 DFQATT and CDR2 SNEGSKA (reference sequence). This chain's CDR3 is CSARASVTGLNQPQHF.

The chain recombines TRBV15 with TRBJ2-1; the D call from TCRdb, TRBD2, cannot be confirmed without DNA. Germline V gene lookup returns CDR1 LNHNV and CDR2 YYDKDF (reference sequence). The CDR3 extends over 15 amino acids. The CDR3 loop is CATSRDPLAYNEQFF.

The chain has TRBV12-3 or TRBV12-4 and TRBJ2-2. The CDR3 runs 11 residues. CDR3 in amino acids: CASKRTGELFF.

This chain links TRBV30 with TRBJ2-7. Germline values: CDR1 GTSNPN, CDR2 SVGIG (reference sequence). The length of the CDR3 is 13 residues. CDR3 sequence: CAWSGGGPYEQYF.